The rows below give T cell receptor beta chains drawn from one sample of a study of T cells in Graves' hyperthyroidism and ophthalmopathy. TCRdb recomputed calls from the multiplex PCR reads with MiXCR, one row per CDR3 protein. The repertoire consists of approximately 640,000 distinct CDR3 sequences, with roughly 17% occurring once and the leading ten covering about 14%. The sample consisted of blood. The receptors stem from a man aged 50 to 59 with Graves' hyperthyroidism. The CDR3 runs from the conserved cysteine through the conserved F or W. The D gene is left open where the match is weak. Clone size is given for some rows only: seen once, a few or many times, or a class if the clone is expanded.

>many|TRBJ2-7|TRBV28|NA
CATTEELGSYEQYF
TGTGCCACCACTGAGGAGCTCGGGTCCTACGAGCAGTACTTC
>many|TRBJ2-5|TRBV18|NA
CASSPSDFSKGTQYF
TGTGCCAGCTCACCATCTGATTTTTCGAAGGGGACCCAGTACTTC
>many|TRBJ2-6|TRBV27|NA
CASKSWDSGANVLTF
TGTGCCAGCAAGTCTTGGGACTCTGGGGCCAACGTCCTGACTTTC
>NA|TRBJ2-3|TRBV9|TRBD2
CASSGAGAGRTDTQYF
TGTGCCAGCAGCGGCGCGGGAGCCGGTCGCACAGATACGCAGTATTTT
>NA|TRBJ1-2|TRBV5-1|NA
CASSLEAAGRRGYTF
TGCGCCAGCAGCTTGGAGGCAGCAGGGCGTCGGGGCTACACCTTC
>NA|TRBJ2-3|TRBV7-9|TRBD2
CASSLVGGPPDTQYF
TGTGCCAGCAGCTTAGTGGGAGGGCCACCAGATACGCAGTATTTT
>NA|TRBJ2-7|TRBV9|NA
CASSVGDGPSSYEQYF
TGTGCCAGCAGCGTAGGGGACGGGCCCAGCTCCTACGAGCAGTACTTC
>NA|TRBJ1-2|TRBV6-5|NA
CASSYNFGLDTYGYTF
TGTGCCAGCAGTTACAACTTCGGACTGGATACGTATGGCTACACCTTC
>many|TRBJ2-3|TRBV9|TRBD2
CASSASDRLAHTQYF
TGTGCCAGCAGCGCCTCCGATAGACTAGCGCATACGCAGTATTTT
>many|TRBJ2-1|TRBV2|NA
CASSRLADEQFF
TGTGCCAGCAGTCGTCTAGCCGATGAGCAGTTCTTC
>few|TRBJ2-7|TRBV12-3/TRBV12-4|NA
CASSSRDRSEQYF
TGTGCCAGCAGTTCCCGGGACCGCTCCGAGCAGTACTTC
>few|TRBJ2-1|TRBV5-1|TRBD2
CASSPERDSPFF
TGCGCCAGCAGCCCGGAGCGGGATAGTCCGTTCTTC
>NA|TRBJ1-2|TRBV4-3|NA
CASSQDYRQYNYGYTF
TGCGCCAGCAGCCAGGATTACAGACAGTATAACTATGGCTACACCTTC
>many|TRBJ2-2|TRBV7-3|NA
CASSLGGHTGELFF
TGCGCCAGCAGCTTGGGCGGACACACCGGGGAGCTGTTTTTT
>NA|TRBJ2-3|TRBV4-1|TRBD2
CASSHLGLAGVQDTQYF
TGCGCCAGCAGCCACCTTGGACTAGCGGGAGTCCAAGATACGCAGTATTTT
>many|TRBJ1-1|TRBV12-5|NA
CASAPDGKEAFF
TGTGCTAGTGCCCCGGACGGTAAAGAAGCTTTCTTT
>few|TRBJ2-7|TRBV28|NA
CASCQGRDEQYF
TGTGCCAGCTGCCAGGGGCGTGACGAGCAGTACTTC
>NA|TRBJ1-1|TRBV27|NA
CASSKFDIANTEAFF
TGTGCCAGCAGCAAGTTTGACATCGCGAACACTGAAGCTTTCTTT
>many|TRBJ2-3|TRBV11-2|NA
CASAEETPDTQYF
TGTGCCAGCGCCGAGGAGACTCCTGATACGCAGTATTTT
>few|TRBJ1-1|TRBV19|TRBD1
CASSEITGGWEAFF
TGTGCCAGTAGCGAAATAACAGGGGGCTGGGAAGCTTTCTTT
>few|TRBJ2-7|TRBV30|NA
CAWSDVVDSYEQYF
TGTGCCTGGAGTGATGTCGTTGACTCCTACGAGCAGTACTTC
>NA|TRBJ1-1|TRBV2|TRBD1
CASNGQDTVCTEAFF
TGTGCCAGCAATGGACAGGATACGGTTTGCACTGAAGCTTTCTTT
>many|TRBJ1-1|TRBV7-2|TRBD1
CASSLTGTARGRNTEAFF
TGTGCCAGCAGCTTAACCGGGACAGCGAGGGGTAGGAACACTGAAGCTTTCTTT
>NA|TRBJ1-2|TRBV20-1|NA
CSARGLGGNYGYTF
TGCAGTGCTAGGGGCCTGGGGGGGAACTATGGCTACACCTTC
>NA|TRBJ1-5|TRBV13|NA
CASSSLNQPQHF
TGTGCCAGCAGCTCCCTTAATCAGCCCCAGCATTTT
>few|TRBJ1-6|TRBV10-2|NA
CASSESRQGISPLHF
TGCGCCAGCAGTGAGTCGCGTCAGGGGATTTCACCCCTCCACTTT
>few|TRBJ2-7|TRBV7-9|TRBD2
CASSATSGRAYEQYF
TGTGCCAGCAGCGCTACTAGCGGGAGGGCTTACGAGCAGTACTTC
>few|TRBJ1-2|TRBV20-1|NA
CSAPNQPGEYGYTF
TGCAGTGCACCCAACCAACCCGGGGAATATGGCTACACCTTC
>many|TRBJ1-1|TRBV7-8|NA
CASSLVGSMNTEAFF
TGTGCCAGCAGCTTAGTAGGCAGCATGAACACTGAAGCTTTCTTT
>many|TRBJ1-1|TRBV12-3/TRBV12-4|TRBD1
CANVKPGQGITNTEAFF
TGTGCCAACGTTAAGCCGGGACAGGGAATTACTAACACTGAAGCTTTCTTT
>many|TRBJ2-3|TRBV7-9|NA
CASSVIPGSSTDTQYF
TGTGCCAGCAGCGTGATCCCTGGGTCTAGCACAGATACGCAGTATTTT
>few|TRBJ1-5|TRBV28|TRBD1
CASSLRSTGHQPQHF
TGTGCCAGCAGTCTCCGATCGACAGGGCATCAGCCCCAGCATTTT